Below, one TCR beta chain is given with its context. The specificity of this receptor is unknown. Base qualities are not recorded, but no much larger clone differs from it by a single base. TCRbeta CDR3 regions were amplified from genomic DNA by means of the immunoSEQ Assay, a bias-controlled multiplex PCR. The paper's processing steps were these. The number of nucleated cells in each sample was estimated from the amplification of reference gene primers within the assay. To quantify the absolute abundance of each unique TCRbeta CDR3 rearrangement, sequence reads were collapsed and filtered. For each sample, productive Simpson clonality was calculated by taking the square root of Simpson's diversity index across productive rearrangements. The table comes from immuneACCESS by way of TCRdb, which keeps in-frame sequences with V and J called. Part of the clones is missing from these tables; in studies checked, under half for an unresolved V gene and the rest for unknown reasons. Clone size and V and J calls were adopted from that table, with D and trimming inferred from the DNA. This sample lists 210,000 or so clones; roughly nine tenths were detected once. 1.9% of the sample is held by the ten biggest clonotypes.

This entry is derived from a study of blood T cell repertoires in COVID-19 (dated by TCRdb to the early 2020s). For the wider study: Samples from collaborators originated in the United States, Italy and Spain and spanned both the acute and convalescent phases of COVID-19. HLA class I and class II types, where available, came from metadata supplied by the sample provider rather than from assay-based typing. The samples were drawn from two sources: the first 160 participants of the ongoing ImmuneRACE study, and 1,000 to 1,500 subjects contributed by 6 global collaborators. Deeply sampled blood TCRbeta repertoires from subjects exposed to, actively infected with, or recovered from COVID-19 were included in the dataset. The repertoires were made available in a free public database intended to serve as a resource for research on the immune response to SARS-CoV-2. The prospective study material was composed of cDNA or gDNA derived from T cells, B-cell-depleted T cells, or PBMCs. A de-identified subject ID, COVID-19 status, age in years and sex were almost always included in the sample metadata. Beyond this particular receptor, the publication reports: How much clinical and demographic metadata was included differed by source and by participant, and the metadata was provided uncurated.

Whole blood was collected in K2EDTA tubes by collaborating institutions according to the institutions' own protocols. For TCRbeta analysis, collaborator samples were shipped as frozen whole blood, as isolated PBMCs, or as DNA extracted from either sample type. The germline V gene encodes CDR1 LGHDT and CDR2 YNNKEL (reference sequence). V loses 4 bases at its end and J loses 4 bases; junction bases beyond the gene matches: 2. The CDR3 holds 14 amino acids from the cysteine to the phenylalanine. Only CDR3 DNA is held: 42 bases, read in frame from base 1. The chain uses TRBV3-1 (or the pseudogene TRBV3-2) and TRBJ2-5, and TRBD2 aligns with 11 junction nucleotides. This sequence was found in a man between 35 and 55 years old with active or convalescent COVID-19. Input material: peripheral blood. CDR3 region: CASSPLAGGETQYF. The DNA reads TGTGCCAGCAGCCCCCTAGCGGGAGGAGAGACCCAGTACTTC.